These 7 T cell receptor beta chains originate from one sample sequenced in a study of graft-versus-host responses after intestinal transplantation. Measured with immunoSEQ multiplex PCR; TCRdb has only the in-frame clones, and not every one. The sample carries 15,000 or so clones, over 85% recorded once. The source material was PBMCs, sampled approximately 35 months after intestinal transplantation. All receptors derive from a human patient who received an intestinal transplant, so some T cells may come from the graft donor.

The chain has TRBV5-1 and TRBJ2-7, with 9 nucleotides matching TRBD1. This CDR3 is built from 14 residues. With 3 bases clipped from V and 3 bases from J, the junction kept 4 bases outside the gene matches. Germline lookup yields CDR1 SGHRS and CDR2 YFSETQ. This CDR3 is CASSWDRDGYEQYF. DNA for the CDR3: TGCGCCAGCAGCTGGGACAGGGACGGCTACGAGCAGTACTTC.

V and J are TRBV7-3 and TRBJ2-1, with 9 bases aligning to TRBD2. V shed 5 bases and J 3 bases; nucleotides not matched to a gene: 5. Germline CDR1 and CDR2: SGHTA and FQGTGA. This CDR3 region has 15 residues. CDR3 loop: CASSIGTSSYNEQFF. The CDR3 nucleotides are TGTGCCAGCAGCATAGGGACTAGCAGCTACAATGAGCAGTTCTTC.

In the case of this clone: One junction end disagrees with the germline gene, perhaps due to a read error. The sample carries other DNA sequences with the same CDR3. The chain couples TRBV6-1 to TRBJ1-5; 8 bases agree with TRBD1. Germline V gene data show CDR1 as MNHNS and CDR2 as SASEGT. The CDR3 loop spans 14 amino acids. CDR3 residues: CASRRTGINQPQHF. For the CDR3, the DNA is TGCGCCAGCAGACGGACAGGGATTAATCAGCCCCAGCATTTT.

The rearrangement links TRBV7-2 to TRBJ2-7, with 8 bases identical to TRBD2. Germline V lookup: CDR1 SGHTA, CDR2 FQGNSA. J was trimmed by 4 bases and V by 0 bases; bases with no gene match: 5. The CDR3 runs 15 residues. CDR3 sequence (DNA): TGTGCCAGCAGCTTAGCCGGGAGGGCGGGATACGAGCAGTACTTC. Amino acids: CASSLAGRAGYEQYF.

V usage is TRBV10-3 and J usage is TRBJ1-2; TRBD1 agrees at 8 bases. This CDR3 comprises 13 residues. Germline V CDR1 and CDR2: ENHRY, SYGVKD. V lost 10 bases and J lost 6; bases outside the gene matches: 10. CDR3 in amino acids: CATLGQEGDGYTF. The CDR3 DNA reads TGTGCCACCCTGGGACAGGAGGGTGATGGCTACACCTTC.

This clone showed up just once. The chain joins TRBV19 to TRBJ1-1; no reliable D call. The CDR3 is made up of 11 amino acids. Germline CDR1 and CDR2: LNHDA and SQIVND (reference sequence). V dropped 7 bases and J dropped 11 bases, with 14 bases sitting between them. The CDR3 DNA reads as TGTGCCAGTACCCTCGGGGAGAAGGCTTTCTTT. Translating it yields CASTLGEKAFF. The full variable domain, completed using reference TRBV19 and TRBJ1-1, is DGGITQSPKYLFRKEGQNVTLSCEQNLNHDAMYWYRQDPGQGLRLIYYSQIVNDFQKGDIAEGYSVSREKKESFPLTVTSAQKNPTAFYLCASTLGEKAFFGQGTRLTVV.

The V call is TRBV7-9, the J call TRBJ1-1; D remains ambiguous. V lost 5 bases, J lost 1 base, and 8 bases lay in between. In germline, CDR1 is SEHNR, CDR2 FQNEAQ (reference sequence). CDR3 length: 13 amino acids. Written as DNA, the CDR3 is TGTGCCAGCAGCGAAAGGGCGAACACTGAAGCTTTCTTT. This codes for CASSERANTEAFF.